This T cell receptor (beta chain) was found in a study of control samples from healthy donors and cancer patients. Clones were read by immunoSEQ multiplex PCR, and TCRdb kept only the in-frame ones, dropping some. The sample has about 28,000 clones; 79% are singletons. This CDR3 is 13 amino acids long. V lost 0 bases and J 2 bases, leaving 4 bases between the germline ends. CDR1 is SGDLS, CDR2 YYNGEE, per germline. The V call is TRBV9, the J call TRBJ2-3; D not certain. The clonotype originates from a man in his 60s with head and neck cancer. Sequenced sample: PBMCs. CDR3 coding DNA: TGTGCCAGCAGCGTAGTGGACACAGATACGCAGTATTTT. Translating it yields CASSVVDTDTQYF.